This TCR beta chain was identified in a study of OX40 agonist ivuxolimab in advanced cancers. Study as a whole: People in dose escalation had one of these cancers: hepatocellular carcinoma, melanoma, renal cell or head and neck cancer.

CDR3 length equals 16 residues. Germline V CDR1 and CDR2: MDHEN, SYDVKM. Trimming removed 4 bases at V and 1 base at J, with 11 bases between. Only in-frame clones appear in the TCRdb table, and some are missing; sequencing was by immunoSEQ multiplex PCR. The repertoire consists of 81,000 or so clones, with under 95% occurring once and the leading ten covering about 13%. The chain links TRBV28 to TRBJ2-6; D call uncertain. The sequence was collected from an adult with an advanced solid tumor such as melanoma, head and neck, liver or kidney cancer. This specimen consisted of CD4+ or CD8+ T cells sorted from blood, obtained in a trial of the OX40 agonist ivuxolimab. The chain's CDR3 is CASSSQLLSGANVLTF. CDR3 sequence (DNA): TGTGCCAGCAGTTCCCAATTGCTATCTGGGGCCAACGTCCTGACTTTC.